The source of this T cell receptor (beta chain) is a study of blood T cell repertoires in COVID-19. The wider study: The samples span acute and convalescent COVID-19 from the United States, Italy and Spain. Sources were T cells, B-cell-depleted T cells, or PBMCs; the material itself was cDNA or gDNA.

The method was immunoSEQ multiplex PCR; TCRdb's version includes in-frame clones alone and lacks a portion of them. The sample yields 350,000 to 400,000 clones, approximately 89% seen once. Adults between roughly 18 and 95 years of age took part from 20 to 25 US areas. Cohorts were determined from participant-reported clinical history. Specimen: PBMCs or T cells enriched from blood (not recorded which). The TCR was taken from a woman aged 40 to 50 who had been exposed to COVID-19.

CDR3 residues: CASSRQGPTDTQYF. In nucleotides, the CDR3 is TGTGCCAGCAGCCGACAGGGTCCAACAGATACGCAGTATTTT. The chain combines TRBV5-6 with TRBJ2-3; TRBD1 aligns across 7 bases. Germline values: CDR1 SGHDT, CDR2 YYEEEE. V lost 4 bases, J lost 3 bases, and 5 bases stayed unmatched. This CDR3 is built from 14 residues. Based on the CDR3 plus reference TRBV5-6 and TRBJ2-3, the full variable domain is DAGVTQSPTHLIKTRGQQVTLRCSPKSGHDTVSWYQQALGQGPQFIFQYYEEEERQRGNFPDRFSGHQFPNYSSELNVNALLLGDSALYLCASSRQGPTDTQYFGPGTRLTVL.